These T cell receptor beta chains were read from a single sample in a study of CD8 T cells in Susac syndrome. TCRdb re-analysed the immunoSEQ multiplex PCR reads in MiXCR, keeping a single row per CDR3 protein. The profile shows 330,000 or so distinct CDR3 sequences, approximately 90% of them singletons. Sequenced material: CD8+ T cells from PBMCs. Receptors originate from a human donor with multiple sclerosis. CDR3s include the opening cysteine and the closing phenylalanine or tryptophan. D genes are given only for firm matches. Size is stated for part of the rows, as once, few or many counts, or as a class when the clone is expanded.

d_call	v_call	j_call	clone_size	cdr3_nt	cdr3_aa
NA	TRBV2	TRBJ2-5	NA	TGTGCCAGCAGTGAAGTGGGCAGTCAAGAGACCCAGTACTTC	CASSEVGSQETQYF
NA	TRBV7-9	TRBJ2-2	NA	TGTGCCAGCAGGGACAGCGCAATCACCGGGGAGCTGTTTTTT	CASRDSAITGELFF
NA	TRBV6-2/TRBV6-3	TRBJ2-1	NA	TGTGCCAGCAGTTACTCAGGCGGGAACAATGAGCAGTTCTTC	CASSYSGGNNEQFF
TRBD2	TRBV20-1	TRBJ2-1	NA	TGCAGTGCTTCCCACGAACTAGCGGGGGATCACAATGAGCAGTTCTTC	CSASHELAGDHNEQFF
NA	TRBV2	TRBJ2-5	NA	TGTGCCAGCAGGCTTCTGTTGTTAGAGACCCAGTACTTC	CASRLLLLETQYF
NA	TRBV2	TRBJ2-7	NA	TGTGCCAGCGCCGGGACTGCGACAAACGAGCAGTACTTC	CASAGTATNEQYF
TRBD2	TRBV9	TRBJ2-3	NA	TGTGCCAGCAGCGCGAGGACTAGCGAAAGCACAGATACGCAGTATTTT	CASSARTSESTDTQYF
NA	TRBV7-9	TRBJ2-7	few	TGTGCCAGCAGCTCTACTTTAGAGGTCTACGAGCAGTACTTC	CASSSTLEVYEQYF
TRBD2	TRBV12-3/TRBV12-4	TRBJ2-5	NA	TGTGCCAGCAAGCCGGGACTAGCGGGGGATAAAGAGACCCAGTACTTC	CASKPGLAGDKETQYF
TRBD2	TRBV20-1	TRBJ2-1	NA	TGCAGTGCTCCAGATTCTATAGCGGGGGGATACAATGAGCAGTTCTTC	CSAPDSIAGGYNEQFF
NA	TRBV24-1	TRBJ2-3	NA	TGTGCCACCAGGCAAGGGAGAGCAGATACGCAGTATTTT	CATRQGRADTQYF
NA	TRBV7-9	TRBJ2-6	NA	TGTGCCAGCAGCTCAAGACAGGGAGGTGGGGCCAACGTCCTGACTTTC	CASSSRQGGGANVLTF
TRBD2	TRBV12-3/TRBV12-4	TRBJ2-5	NA	TGTGCCAGCAGTTTATTTCTAGCGGGTAAACAAGAGACCCAGTACTTC	CASSLFLAGKQETQYF
NA	TRBV7-2	TRBJ2-1	few	TGTGCCAGCAGCCCCGTACAGGCCCAATTTGATGAGCAGTTCTTC	CASSPVQAQFDEQFF
NA	TRBV29-1	TRBJ2-5	NA	TGCAGCGTTGGGGAGGAGACCCAGTACTTC	CSVGEETQYF
NA	TRBV14	TRBJ2-1	NA	TGTGCCAGCAGCCGATTATTTAATGAGCAGTTCTTC	CASSRLFNEQFF
TRBD1	TRBV6-5	TRBJ2-7	few	TGTGCCAGCAGTTACGAGGGACAGGGGGCGCGGGAGCAGTACTTC	CASSYEGQGAREQYF
NA	TRBV27	TRBJ2-7	NA	TGTGCCAGCAGGGGCTCCCCCTCCTACGAGCAGTACTTC	CASRGSPSYEQYF
NA	TRBV20-1	TRBJ2-5	NA	TGCAGTGCTAGTCAACTCAGGGGTATCGTGGAGACCCAGTACTTC	CSASQLRGIVETQYF
TRBD2	TRBV9	TRBJ2-5	NA	TGTGCCAGCAATCAAGGGACTAGCAGAGAGACCCAGTACTTC	CASNQGTSRETQYF
NA	TRBV7-2	TRBJ2-7	NA	TGTGCCAGCAGCCAAACAACGTCGTACGAGCAGTACTTC	CASSQTTSYEQYF
TRBD1	TRBV27	TRBJ1-1	NA	TGTGCCAGCAGTTGGATTTTTGGGGGGACAGGGGACAACACTGAAGCTTTCTTT	CASSWIFGGTGDNTEAFF
NA	TRBV29-1	TRBJ2-5	NA	TGCAGCGGCGAGGAGGGGGGGACCCAGTACTTC	CSGEEGGTQYF
NA	TRBV27	TRBJ1-2	NA	TGTGCCAGCAGTTTATCGATGGGTAGCTATGGCTACACCTTC	CASSLSMGSYGYTF
NA	TRBV20-1	TRBJ2-1	once	TGCAGTGTCAGGACCGATTACAATGAGCAGTTCTTC	CSVRTDYNEQFF
NA	TRBV7-9	TRBJ2-1	NA	TGTGCCAGCCCCCATGGGGATGAGCAGTTCTTC	CASPHGDEQFF
NA	TRBV19	TRBJ1-5	NA	TGTGCCACCGCCCTCACAGGTCGGGGCAATCAGCCCCAGCATTTT	CATALTGRGNQPQHF
NA	TRBV6-5	TRBJ2-2	NA	TGTGCCAGCAGTCGGACAATCACCGGGGAGCTGTTTTTT	CASSRTITGELFF
TRBD2	TRBV29-1	TRBJ2-1	NA	TGCAGCGGGGGAGGGTTGGAGCAGTTCTTC	CSGGGLEQFF
NA	TRBV6-2/TRBV6-3	TRBJ1-5	NA	TGTGCCAGCAGTTACTCGATGATATCCATCCGACAGGGCAATCAGCCCCAGCATTTT	CASSYSMISIRQGNQPQHF
TRBD2	TRBV7-9	TRBJ2-2	NA	TGTGCCAGCAGCTTTAGCAGGACTAGCCGGGCGAACACCGGGGAGCTGTTTTTT	CASSFSRTSRANTGELFF
TRBD2	TRBV7-8	TRBJ2-1	NA	TGTGCCAGCAGCCCAAGACTAGCGGGAGAGGTTTTCGATGAGCAGTTCTTC	CASSPRLAGEVFDEQFF
NA	TRBV7-9	TRBJ2-5	NA	TGTGCCAGCAGTTTCCCCGGAGAGACCCAGTACTTC	CASSFPGETQYF
TRBD1	TRBV7-2	TRBJ2-7	NA	TGTGCCAGCAGACAGGGGACAGGGGGAGCCTACGAGCAGTACTTC	CASRQGTGGAYEQYF
NA	TRBV5-6	TRBJ1-1	NA	TGTGCCAGCAGGCAGGGGAATGAAGCTTTCTTT	CASRQGNEAFF
NA	TRBV7-9	TRBJ1-2	NA	TGTGCCAGCAGCTGGACAGCGAATGACTATGGCTACACCTTC	CASSWTANDYGYTF
NA	TRBV5-1	TRBJ1-6	NA	TGCGCCAGCAGCTCGGATCAGGGACCGCGCTTCTATAATTCACCCCTCCACTTT	CASSSDQGPRFYNSPLHF
NA	TRBV27	TRBJ1-5	NA	TGTGCCAGCAGTTCAGGGGCATTTAGCAATCAGCCCCAGCATTTT	CASSSGAFSNQPQHF
NA	TRBV7-9	TRBJ2-1	NA	TGTGCCAGCAGCTTAGGATACAGCTCCTACAATGAGCAGTTCTTC	CASSLGYSSYNEQFF
NA	TRBV2	TRBJ2-7	few	TGTGCCAGCAGTGACGTCGCGAACGTCGAGCAGTACTTC	CASSDVANVEQYF
NA	TRBV10-3	TRBJ2-4	NA	TGTGCCATCAGTGACGTAGGGGTAGCCAAAAACATTCAGTACTTC	CAISDVGVAKNIQYF
NA	TRBV6-2/TRBV6-3	TRBJ1-1	NA	TGTGCCAGCAGTTACCAGTACACTGAAGCTTTCTTT	CASSYQYTEAFF
TRBD1	TRBV15	TRBJ2-7	NA	TGTGCCACCAGCGGGACAGGGTTCGAGCAGTACTTC	CATSGTGFEQYF
NA	TRBV9	TRBJ2-5	NA	TGTGCCAGCAGTGCGGGCCGGGGAAGGGAGACCCAGTACTTC	CASSAGRGRETQYF
NA	TRBV29-1	TRBJ1-1	NA	TGCAGCGTTGAAGAGGTCCCCACTGAAGCTTTCTTT	CSVEEVPTEAFF
NA	TRBV13	TRBJ1-2	NA	TGTGCCAGCAGCTTCAACGTCGTGGGGGGCGCGGTCGGCTACACCTTC	CASSFNVVGGAVGYTF
NA	TRBV30	TRBJ1-4	once	TGTGCCTGGAGTTCTGGGGCAGGTTATGAAAAACTGTTTTTT	CAWSSGAGYEKLFF
TRBD1	TRBV7-3	TRBJ2-5	NA	TGTGCCAGCAGCTTAGGACCGGGACAGGGAGAGGAGGGAGAGACCCAGTACTTC	CASSLGPGQGEEGETQYF
TRBD1	TRBV11-2	TRBJ2-7	NA	TGTGCCAGCAGTCCGTTAGAGGGGGCCAGGGGCGAGCAGTACTTC	CASSPLEGARGEQYF
NA	TRBV28	TRBJ1-1	once	TGTGCCAGCAGTTTCCCCGGGGGAAGGAGCACTGAAGCTTTCTTT	CASSFPGGRSTEAFF
NA	TRBV19	TRBJ1-1	NA	TGTGCCAGTTTTTCCTCGTTCAGACAGGCGGACAGTACGAACACTGAAGCTTTCTTT	CASFSSFRQADSTNTEAFF
NA	TRBV5-8	TRBJ1-4	once	TGTGCCAGCAGCTTCCAGGTAGCAACTAATGAAAAACTGTTTTTT	CASSFQVATNEKLFF
TRBD1	TRBV7-6	TRBJ2-5	once	TGTGCCAGCAGCTCGTGGACAGGGGGTGGAGAGACCCAGTACTTC	CASSSWTGGGETQYF
TRBD2	TRBV9	TRBJ2-3	NA	TGTGCCAGCAGCGCCGCCAGCGGGGGAGATACGCAGTATTTT	CASSAASGGDTQYF
NA	TRBV7-9	TRBJ2-3	NA	TGTGCCAGCAGCTTCCCTAGGGCTACTAGCACAGATACGCAGTATTTT	CASSFPRATSTDTQYF
NA	TRBV30	TRBJ2-3	NA	TGTGCCTGGAGTGGACGGAACCATAGAGATACGCAGTATTTT	CAWSGRNHRDTQYF